The 14 T cell receptor beta chains given below trace back to one sample, sequenced in a study of T cells after yellow fever vaccination (dated by TCRdb to the late 2010s). The treatment or condition label here, explained by the study, means: live attenuated yellow fever vaccine strain. Receptor amplification or capture employed 5' RACE. TCRdb lists the instrument as Illumina HiSeq 2500. TCRdb took the public reads, trimmed them with fastp at Q25, ran MiXCR for clone calling and kept in-frame beta chains. One record per CDR3 amino acid sequence lists the most common genes and DNA. In all, the sample holds 500,000 to 650,000 distinct CDR3 sequences, and roughly 14% of those were seen once. Around 15% of the sample is in the top ten clones. The source was PBMCs, collected on the day of the yellow fever booster vaccination. The origin of the receptors is a man in his thirties or forties who received the YFV17D yellow fever vaccine.

This clonotype was seen more than once but under ten times. The CDR3 sequence is CASSSGATGSYEQYF. For the CDR3, the DNA is TGTGCCAGCAGTTCAGGGGCAACCGGCTCCTACGAGCAGTACTTC. The chain links TRBV6-5 to TRBJ2-7; TRBD1 is a possible D gene (6 bases). Deletions cut 4 bases from V and 0 bases from J, with 13 bases between. CDR3 size: 15 residues. Per germline, CDR1 MNHEY and CDR2 SVGAGI.

The chain recombines TRBV6-5 with TRBJ2-5; D gene unclear. The CDR3 runs to 15 residues. The V gene's germline CDR1 is MNHEY and CDR2 SVGAGI. The V gene lost 2 bases and the J gene lost 3 bases, with 13 bases spanning the gap. The CDR3 reads CASSYGMESKETQYF. The CDR3 DNA sequence: TGTGCCAGCAGTTACGGGATGGAATCGAAAGAGACCCAGTACTTC.

This clonotype was found a few times. V and J are TRBV15 and TRBJ2-1, with 7 bases lining up with TRBD2. The CDR3 is 15 amino acids. Germline CDR1 reads LNHNV; CDR2 reads YYDKDF (reference sequence). V shed 0 bases and J 7 bases; nucleotides not matched to a gene: 6. The CDR3 DNA is TGTGCCACCAGCAGAGATCATGCTAGCGGTAATGAGCAGTTCTTC. Its translation: CATSRDHASGNEQFF.

This clonotype was detected only a few times. This chain connects TRBV6-5 to TRBJ1-3; D is uncertain. CDR3 length: 16 amino acids. The germline V and J ends were trimmed by 3 bases and 0 bases, with 12 bases remaining between them. Germline loops: CDR1 MNHEY, CDR2 SVGAGI. CDR3 loop: CASSYSTPSSGNTIYF. In DNA form, the CDR3 reads TGTGCCAGCAGTTATTCGACACCGAGCTCTGGAAACACCATATATTTT.

The chain combines TRBV6-5 with TRBJ2-3; D is perhaps TRBD1 (6 bases). Trimming removed 3 bases from V and 0 bases from J, with 10 bases in between. This CDR3 spans 15 amino acids. CDR1 and CDR2 from the germline V gene are MNHEY and SVGAGI. This CDR3 is CASSYGGASTDTQYF. As DNA, the CDR3 is TGTGCCAGCAGTTATGGGGGCGCGAGCACAGATACGCAGTATTTT.

The rearrangement joins TRBV29-1 to TRBJ2-7, with 9 positions matching TRBD2. This CDR3 region has 14 residues. V dropped 4 bases and J dropped 2; count of bases not matched to a gene: 6. The germline V gene has CDR1 SQVTM and CDR2 ANQGSEA. CDR3 residues: CSVGQAGGPYEQYF. DNA of the CDR3: TGCAGCGTTGGGCAAGCGGGGGGACCCTACGAGCAGTACTTC.

The sample holds a few counts of this clonotype. The V call is TRBV20-1, the J call TRBJ2-1; 12 bases match TRBD2. CDR1 is DFQATT, CDR2 SNEGSKA, per germline (reference sequence). This CDR3 is built from 14 residues. J gave up 6 bases and V 5 bases, and 5 bases lay outside the gene matches. The CDR3 loop reads CSADGLAGSNEQFF. CDR3 DNA: TGCAGTGCTGATGGACTAGCGGGAAGCAATGAGCAGTTCTTC.

V and J are TRBV10-3 and TRBJ2-5; D gene uncertain. The V end was cut by 3 bases, the J end by 9 bases, with 14 bases between. The germline CDR1 and CDR2 sequences are ENHRY and SYGVKD. This CDR3 has 13 residues. CDR3 loop: CAISEDRNWAQYF. The CDR3 DNA follows: TGTGCCATCAGTGAAGATCGGAATTGGGCCCAGTACTTC.

The chain carries TRBV7-2 and TRBJ2-1, with no clear D. The ends were cut back, 7 bases at V and 8 bases at J, with 24 bases in the middle. Germline V gene sequence: CDR1 SGHTA, CDR2 FQGNSA. This CDR3 is 16 amino acids long. The CDR3 sequence: CASTPVVGYITDEQFF. The CDR3 DNA reads TGTGCCAGCACCCCCGTCGTCGGCTACATTACTGATGAGCAGTTCTTC. Supplemented by reference TRBV7-2 and TRBJ2-1, the full variable domain reads GAGVSQSPSNKVTEKGKDVELRCDPISGHTALYWYRQSLGQGLEFLIYFQGNSAPDKSGLPSDRFSAERTGGSVSTLTIQRTQQEDSAVYLCASTPVVGYITDEQFFGPGTRLTVL.

The CDR3 nucleotides read TGTGCCAGCAGCTTAGTGGCGGCGGTCACCGGGGAGCTGTTTTTT. Translating gives CASSLVAAVTGELFF. The chain employs TRBV7-2 and TRBJ2-2; no reliable D call. Germline V gene sequence: CDR1 SGHTA, CDR2 FQGNSA. The V end lost 1 base, the J end lost 4 bases, and 10 bases lay between the germline ends. This CDR3 spans 15 amino acids.

There are a few counts of this clonotype. This chain links TRBV29-1 with TRBJ2-2; 7 bases fit TRBD2. V was clipped by 4 bases and J by 0 bases; unmatched bases: 2. Germline-derived CDR1 and CDR2 are SQVTM and ANQGSEA. This CDR3 is 14 amino acids long. CDR3 DNA: TGCAGCGTTGGGGGACTAACGAACACCGGGGAGCTGTTTTTT. Translating it yields CSVGGLTNTGELFF.

In its sample, this clonotype was seen many times. This chain uses TRBV6-2 or TRBV6-3 with TRBJ2-7; D not certain. The germline V gene encodes CDR1 MNHEY and CDR2 SVGEGT. The V gene lost 2 bases and the J gene lost 2 bases, with 4 bases spanning the gap. The CDR3 is 12 amino acids. The CDR3 sequence: CASSYRTYEQYF. The CDR3 coding sequence is TGTGCCAGCAGTTACCGCACCTACGAGCAGTACTTC.

This clonotype was seen a few times. V usage is TRBV7-2 and J usage is TRBJ2-7; maybe TRBD2 (6 bases). The CDR3 is 14 amino acids. CDR1 and CDR2 (germline): SGHTA, FQGNSA. The V end was cut by 3 bases, the J end by 1 base, with 10 bases between. The CDR3 region is CASSFGRQSYEQYF. The CDR3 region has the DNA TGTGCCAGCAGCTTTGGGAGGCAGTCCTACGAGCAGTACTTC.

This clonotype was counted ten times or more. The V call is TRBV14, the J call TRBJ1-1; D remains unclear. The CDR3 loop spans 13 amino acids. Trimming removed 1 base from V and 4 bases from J, with 7 bases in between. Per germline, CDR1 SGHDN and CDR2 FVKESK. CDR3 residues: CASSQVFFTEAFF. The CDR3 coding sequence is TGTGCCAGCAGCCAAGTTTTTTTCACTGAAGCTTTCTTT.